This T cell receptor beta chain was retrieved from a study of blood T cell repertoires in COVID-19. Across the study: The origin of the acute and convalescent COVID-19 samples was the United States, Italy and Spain. T cells, B-cell-depleted T cells, or PBMCs provided the cDNA or gDNA that served as material.

Original methodology: Nucleated cell number was recorded as an estimate derived from reference gene primer amplification. The assay was immunoSEQ multiplex PCR, and TCRdb's table has in-frame clones only and misses some. That table is the source of V, J and clone size, and D and trimming were worked out from the DNA. In the table there are approximately 53,000 clones, around 89% of which are singletons. CDR1 and CDR2 from the germline V gene are SGHDN and FVKESK. This CDR3 has 14 amino acids. V was pared by 4 bases and J by 4 bases, with 10 bases between. Sequencing was done on a sample of peripheral blood. The sequence was obtained from a human donor in a cohort sampled during active COVID-19. The chain has TRBV14 and TRBJ1-4, with D unclear. The CDR3 DNA is TGTGCCAGCAGCCCCCTCCGGGGTAATGAAAAACTGTTTTTT. Translation: CASSPLRGNEKLFF.